This T cell receptor (beta chain) derives from a study of shared clonotypes between healthy human individuals. As to this clone: The antigen remains undetermined.

The CDR3 consists of 14 residues. Germline values: CDR1 SEHNR, CDR2 FQNEAQ (reference sequence). V shed 5 bases, J shed 11 bases, and the junction held 12 bases outside the gene matches. Whole-study findings and limits: Large depth notwithstanding, sorted-subset sequencing proved incomplete by rarefaction.

CD8 cells regarded as naive lacked CD45RO, were positively chosen for CCR7, and omitted terminally differentiated effector memory CD45RA+ cells. TCRdb's copy holds only in-frame clones and misses some; the assay was immunoSEQ multiplex PCR. This sample has roughly 600,000 clones, with 98% found just once. The specimen sequenced was naive CD8+ T cells sorted from blood. The origin of this receptor is a young man in good health. The J gene is TRBJ1-1, the V gene TRBV7-9; TRBD1 agrees at 9 bases. The CDR3 reads CASSPDTGGRYAFF. In nucleotides, the CDR3 is TGTGCCAGCAGCCCAGACACAGGGGGCAGGTATGCTTTCTTT.